The 22 T cell receptor beta chains presented below share a single source sample, sequenced in a study of shared clonotypes between healthy human individuals. Sequenced by immunoSEQ multiplex PCR; TCRdb stores in-frame clones only, minus some. This table has about 1.5 million clones, 95% to 99% appearing once. Sequencing was performed on naive CD4+ T cells sorted from blood. Subset of the sample: CD45RA+ positively selected. All receptors come from a man aged 30 to 45 in good health.

Only one count was recorded for this clone. The rearrangement uses TRBV13 and TRBJ2-1; 7 bases are a match to TRBD1. The CDR3 contains 15 residues. The V gene's germline CDR1 is PRHDT and CDR2 FYEKMQ (reference sequence). Trimming cost V 4 bases and J 1 base; bases outside gene matches: 4. CDR3 sequence: CASSSGQNSYNEQFF. The CDR3 DNA reads as TGTGCCAGCAGCTCGGGACAGAATTCCTACAATGAGCAGTTCTTC.

This chain joins TRBV5-8 and TRBJ2-1, with D perhaps matching TRBD2 (6 bases). The CDR3 is 15 residues long. V lost 4 bases and J lost 2, with 13 bases in between. Per the germline V gene, CDR1 is SGHTS and CDR2 is YDEGEE. DNA for the CDR3: TGTGCCAGCAGCAGCCCAATAGCGGCCTACAATGAGCAGTTCTTC. Protein product: CASSSPIAAYNEQFF.

The rearrangement joins TRBV19 to TRBJ1-2, with D tentatively TRBD1 (5 bases). V dropped 5 bases and J dropped 5 bases, with 12 bases sitting between them. This CDR3 is 13 amino acids long. Germline CDR1 reads LNHDA; CDR2 reads SQIVND (reference sequence). The CDR3 spells CASSPQGGYGYTF. The CDR3 DNA sequence: TGTGCCAGTAGTCCCCAGGGAGGTTATGGCTACACCTTC. Based on the CDR3 plus reference TRBV19 and TRBJ1-2, the full variable domain is DGGITQSPKYLFRKEGQNVTLSCEQNLNHDAMYWYRQDPGQGLRLIYYSQIVNDFQKGDIAEGYSVSREKKESFPLTVTSAQKNPTAFYLCASSPQGGYGYTFGSGTRLTVV.

This clone appeared a single time. The rearrangement links TRBV10-3 to TRBJ1-2; D is possibly TRBD1 (6 bases). The V end was cut by 5 bases, the J end by 4 bases, with 14 bases between. Germline CDR1 ENHRY, CDR2 SYGVKD. The CDR3 is 14 amino acids. The CDR3 DNA reads as TGTGCCATCAGTCAGGACAGCTCTAGCTATGGCTACACCTTC. Translated, it gives CAISQDSSSYGYTF.

The rearrangement links TRBV28 to TRBJ2-1; maybe TRBD2 (6 bases). The CDR3 totals 14 residues. The V end was cut by 6 bases, the J end by 4 bases, with 13 bases between. Germline V gives CDR1 MDHEN, CDR2 SYDVKM. The CDR3 is CASRSPGTYNEQFF. The CDR3 DNA follows: TGTGCCAGCAGATCCCCCGGGACTTACAATGAGCAGTTCTTC.

J is TRBJ2-5 and V is TRBV28; 13 nucleotides align to TRBD2. This CDR3 contains 16 residues. V dropped 7 bases and J dropped 4; count of bases not matched to a gene: 9. The germline gives CDR1 MDHEN, CDR2 SYDVKM. The CDR3 here is CASTGTSGTQGETQYF. The DNA of the CDR3 is TGTGCCAGCACCGGGACTAGCGGGACCCAGGGAGAGACCCAGTACTTC.

This sequence joins TRBV11-3 and TRBJ2-7; maybe TRBD2 (5 bases). There are 13 residues in the CDR3. Deletions cut 4 bases from V and 0 bases from J, with 7 bases between. Germline lookup yields CDR1 SGHNT and CDR2 YENEEA. The CDR3 DNA reads TGTGCCAGCAGCTACGGGATCTCCTACGAGCAGTACTTC. Protein product: CASSYGISYEQYF.

The chain combines TRBV5-1 with TRBJ2-7, with TRBD2 matching over 8 bases. CDR1 is SGHRS, CDR2 YFSETQ, per germline. The CDR3 runs 15 residues. Losses at the gene ends were 4 bases for V and 3 bases for J; bases not matched to a gene: 9. The CDR3, as DNA: TGCGCCAGCAGCCCGGTAGCGGGGACATTCTACGAGCAGTACTTC. This gives the protein CASSPVAGTFYEQYF. Using reference TRBV5-1 and TRBJ2-7 for the parts outside the CDR3, the full variable domain is KAGVTQTPRYLIKTRGQQVTLSCSPISGHRSVSWYQQTPGQGLQFLFEYFSETQRNKGNFPGRFSGRQFSNSRSEMNVSTLELGDSALYLCASSPVAGTFYEQYFGPGTRLTVT.

V usage is TRBV4-1 and J usage is TRBJ2-3, with no clear D. This CDR3 has 16 residues. The ends were cut back, 1 base at V and 1 base at J, with 12 bases in the middle. Germline CDR1 is MGHRA and CDR2 is YSYEKL. The CDR3: CASSQGAGWGTDTQYF. CDR3 coding DNA: TGCGCCAGCAGCCAAGGGGCCGGATGGGGCACAGATACGCAGTATTTT.

This clone has a single count. The rearrangement links TRBV19 to TRBJ2-1, with 8 nucleotides matching TRBD2. The V gene end was trimmed by 6 bases and the J gene end by 6 bases; junction bases not matched to a gene: 16. This CDR3 contains 17 residues. Germline V gene data show CDR1 as LNHDA and CDR2 as SQIVND (reference sequence). The CDR3 sequence is CASSLPEGLAGTNEQFF. The CDR3 DNA sequence: TGTGCCAGTAGCCTCCCGGAGGGCTTAGCGGGGACCAATGAGCAGTTCTTC.

This chain links TRBV11-2 with TRBJ2-7; TRBD2 matches at 7 bases. Trimming at V came to 2 bases and at J to 3 bases, leaving 10 bases not matched to a gene. The CDR3 spans 16 residues. Germline lookup yields CDR1 SGHAT and CDR2 FQNNGV. Here the CDR3 reads CASSLQRGTDYYEQYF. CDR3 DNA sequence: TGTGCCAGCAGCTTACAGCGGGGAACGGATTACTACGAGCAGTACTTC.

This clone was observed a single time. At the DNA level, this CDR3 is encoded by other sequences in the same sample as well. The rearrangement joins TRBV5-1 to TRBJ2-7; 9 bases are shared with TRBD1. Germline CDR1 SGHRS, CDR2 YFSETQ. The CDR3 is 16 amino acids. Trimming cost V 1 base and J 0 bases; bases outside gene matches: 5. CDR3 residues: CASSLLGTGSSYEQYF. The CDR3 bases are TGCGCCAGCAGCTTGTTGGGGACAGGGAGCTCCTACGAGCAGTACTTC. Based on the CDR3 plus reference TRBV5-1 and TRBJ2-7, the full variable domain is KAGVTQTPRYLIKTRGQQVTLSCSPISGHRSVSWYQQTPGQGLQFLFEYFSETQRNKGNFPGRFSGRQFSNSRSEMNVSTLELGDSALYLCASSLLGTGSSYEQYFGPGTRLTVT.

The V and J genes are TRBV4-3 and TRBJ2-1; D unresolved. Trimming left V 2 bases short and J 7 bases short, with 6 bases between. This CDR3 region has 12 residues. Germline CDR1 and CDR2: LGHNA and YSLEER. For the CDR3, the DNA is TGCGCCAGCAGCCAAAGCTGGAATGAGCAGTTCTTC. It specifies CASSQSWNEQFF.

V and J are TRBV7-2 and TRBJ2-3, with 9 bases matching TRBD2. The germline V gene has CDR1 SGHTA and CDR2 FQGNSA. The V and J ends lost 5 bases and 0 bases, in that order; junction bases with no gene match: 9. The CDR3 is 17 amino acids. The CDR3, as DNA: TGTGCCAGCAGCACTCGACTAGCGGAGACTAGCACAGATACGCAGTATTTT. Translated, it gives CASSTRLAETSTDTQYF.

The chain uses TRBV2 and TRBJ2-7, with a possible D match to TRBD2 (6 bases). CDR1 is SNHLY, CDR2 FYNNEI, per germline. The V gene lost 10 bases and the J gene lost 1 base, with 14 bases spanning the gap. The CDR3 loop spans 13 amino acids. The CDR3 is CANTDRGSYEQYF. CDR3 nucleotide sequence: TGTGCCAACACGGACCGGGGGTCCTACGAGCAGTACTTC.

V gene TRBV5-8 combines with J gene TRBJ1-5; D remains ambiguous. Trimming pared 0 bases from V and 6 bases from J, leaving 4 bases between. The CDR3 loop spans 12 amino acids. Germline-derived CDR1 and CDR2 are SGHTS and YDEGEE. The CDR3 DNA reads as TGTGCCAGCAGCTTGGGTAGTCAGCCCCAGCATTTT. It yields the protein CASSLGSQPQHF.

The chain has TRBV18 and TRBJ1-4, with a possible D match to TRBD1 (6 bases). V lost 4 bases and J 5 bases, leaving 17 bases between the germline ends. CDR3 length: 16 amino acids. Germline CDR1 is KGHSH and CDR2 is LQKENI. CDR3 nucleotide sequence: TGTGCCAGCTCACTTTTATGGACAGAACAGAATGAAAAACTGTTTTTT. Its translation: CASSLLWTEQNEKLFF.

This rearrangement joins TRBV28 to TRBJ2-3; D may be TRBD1 (6 bases). CDR1 and CDR2 from the germline V gene are MDHEN and SYDVKM. The CDR3 spans 18 residues. Trimming left V 3 bases short and J 0 bases short, with 19 bases between. CDR3 DNA sequence: TGTGCCAGCAGTTTCACCACCCGACTCGGACAGAGCACAGATACGCAGTATTTT. Translating it yields CASSFTTRLGQSTDTQYF.

This clone was detected only once. The CDR3 nucleotides are TGTGCCAGCAGTGAAGAATCCTTGGGGGCTTTCTTT. Translated: CASSEESLGAFF. This chain joins TRBV2 and TRBJ1-1; D is ambiguous. This CDR3 comprises 12 residues. CDR1 is SNHLY and CDR2 is FYNNEI in the germline V gene. Between the trimmed V and J ends, which lost 1 base and 11 bases, there was a span of 11 bases.

The chain uses TRBV16 and TRBJ1-4; 12 bases line up with TRBD1. This CDR3 is 16 amino acids long. Per the germline V gene, CDR1 is KGHSY and CDR2 is FQNENV. Trimming took 0 bases from V and 12 from J; bases not matched to a gene: 8. The CDR3 bases are TGTGCCAGCAGCCAATCCACCGGGACAGGGGGCGGTGAACTGTTTTTT. This codes for CASSQSTGTGGGELFF.

The chain recombines TRBV5-4 with TRBJ2-4; TRBD1 aligns across 7 bases. CDR3 length: 15 amino acids. The V segment lost 0 bases and the J segment 2 bases; nucleotides outside the gene matches: 2. Germline CDR1 reads SGHNT; CDR2 reads YYREEE (reference sequence). CDR3 sequence: CASSLGDSSKNIQYF. CDR3 DNA: TGTGCCAGCAGCTTGGGGGACAGTTCCAAAAACATTCAGTACTTC.

The chain has TRBV9 and TRBJ2-7; 16 nucleotides match TRBD2. Trimming at V came to 0 bases and at J to 0 bases, leaving 6 bases not matched to a gene. This CDR3 contains 19 residues. Germline V gives CDR1 SGDLS, CDR2 YYNGEE. The CDR3 DNA is TGTGCCAGCAGCGTAGGTGTTGGGACTAGCGGGAGGGTCTCCTACGAGCAGTACTTC. Encoded protein: CASSVGVGTSGRVSYEQYF.